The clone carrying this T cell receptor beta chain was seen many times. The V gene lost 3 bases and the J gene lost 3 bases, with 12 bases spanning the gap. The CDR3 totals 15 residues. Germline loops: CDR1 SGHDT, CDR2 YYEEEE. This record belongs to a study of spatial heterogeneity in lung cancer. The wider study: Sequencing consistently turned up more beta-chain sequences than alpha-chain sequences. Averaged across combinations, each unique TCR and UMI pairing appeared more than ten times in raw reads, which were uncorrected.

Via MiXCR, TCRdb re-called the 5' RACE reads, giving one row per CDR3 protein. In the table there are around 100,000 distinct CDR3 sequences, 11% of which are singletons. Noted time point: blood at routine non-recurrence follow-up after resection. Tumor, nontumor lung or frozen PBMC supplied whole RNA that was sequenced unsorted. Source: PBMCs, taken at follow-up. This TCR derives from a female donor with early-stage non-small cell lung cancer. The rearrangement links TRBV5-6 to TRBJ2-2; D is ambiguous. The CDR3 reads CASSSYVPYTGELFF. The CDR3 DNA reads TGTGCCAGCAGCTCCTACGTCCCCTACACCGGGGAGCTGTTTTTT.